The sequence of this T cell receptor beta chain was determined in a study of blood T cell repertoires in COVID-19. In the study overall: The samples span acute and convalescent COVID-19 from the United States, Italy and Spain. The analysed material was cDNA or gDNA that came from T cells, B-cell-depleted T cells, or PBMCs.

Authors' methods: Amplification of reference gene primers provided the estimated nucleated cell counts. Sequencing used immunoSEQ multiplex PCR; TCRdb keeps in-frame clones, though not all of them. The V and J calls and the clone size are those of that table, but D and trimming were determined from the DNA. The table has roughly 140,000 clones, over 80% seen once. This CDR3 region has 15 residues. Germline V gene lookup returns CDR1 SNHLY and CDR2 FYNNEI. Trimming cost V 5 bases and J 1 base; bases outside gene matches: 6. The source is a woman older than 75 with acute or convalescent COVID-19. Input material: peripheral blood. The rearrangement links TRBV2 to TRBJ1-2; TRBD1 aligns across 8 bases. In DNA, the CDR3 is TGTGCCAGCAGTTACCTAGGACAGGGTAACTATGGCTACACCTTC. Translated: CASSYLGQGNYGYTF.